This TCR beta chain originates from a study of EBV T-cell therapy then PD-1 blockade in nasopharyngeal carcinoma. This CDR3 spans 14 amino acids. In germline, CDR1 is MGHRA, CDR2 YSYEKL. Trimming pared 0 bases from V and 6 bases from J, leaving 8 bases between. About this clone: Its antigen is not identified.

Treatment in this sample: AdE1-LMPpoly-expanded autologous EBV-specific T-cell therapy followed by anti-PD-1 nivolumab. Sequencing used immunoSEQ multiplex PCR; TCRdb keeps in-frame clones, though not all of them. The sample lists approximately 25,000 clones, 84% seen once, with 25% to 35% in the top ten. The clonotype originates from a man aged 40-50 years with nasopharyngeal carcinoma. Specimen: CD8+ T cells from blood, collected at roughly day 61 from a patient whose treatment included autologous EBV-specific T cells and nivolumab. This chain connects TRBV4-1 to TRBJ2-2; no definite D call. The CDR3 DNA follows: TGCGCCAGCAGCCAAGATCTAGGCCCCGGGGAGCTGTTTTTT. Its translation is CASSQDLGPGELFF.